The entry that follows covers one TCR beta chain sequence. Its matching antigen is unknown. The sample is drawn from a study of breast tumors, draining lymph nodes, adjacent tissues. Study-wide findings and caveats: Tumors had less TCR diversity than lymph nodes, more than nontumor tissue. Tumor T cell lymph node origin was a supported hypothesis, not proven.

A single record per CDR3 protein comes from TCRdb applying MiXCR to the multiplex PCR reads. The table records around 66,000 distinct CDR3 sequences, approximately 47% of them present only once. The CDR3 sequence is 16 residues long. The germline CDR1 and CDR2 sequences are KGHSH and LQKENI. After removal of 3 bases from V and 4 bases from J, the junction contained 8 bases not matched to a gene. The sequence came from a female donor with breast cancer. Some clones in this sample may be carry-over from other donors' samples. V usage is TRBV18 and J usage is TRBJ2-1; the match to TRBD2 covers 8 bases. Source material: breast tumor tissue. In nucleotides, the CDR3 is TGTGCCAGCTCACCTCGGACTAGCAGGTATTACAATGAGCAGTTCTTC. Its protein product is CASSPRTSRYYNEQFF.